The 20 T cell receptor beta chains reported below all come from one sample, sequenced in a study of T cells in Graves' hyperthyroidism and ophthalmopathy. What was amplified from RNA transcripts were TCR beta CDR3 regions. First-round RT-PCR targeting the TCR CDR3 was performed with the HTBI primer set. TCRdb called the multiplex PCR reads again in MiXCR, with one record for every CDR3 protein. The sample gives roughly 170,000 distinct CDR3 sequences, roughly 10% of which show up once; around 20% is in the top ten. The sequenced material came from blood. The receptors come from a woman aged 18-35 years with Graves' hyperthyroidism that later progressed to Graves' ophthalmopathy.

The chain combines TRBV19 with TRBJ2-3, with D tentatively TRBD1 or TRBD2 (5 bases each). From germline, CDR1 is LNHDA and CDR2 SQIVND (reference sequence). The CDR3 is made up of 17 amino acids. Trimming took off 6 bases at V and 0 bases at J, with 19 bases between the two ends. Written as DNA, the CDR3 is TGTGCCAGTAGCGTATTTTGGGACGGAACTAGCACAGATACGCAGTATTTT. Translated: CASSVFWDGTSTDTQYF.

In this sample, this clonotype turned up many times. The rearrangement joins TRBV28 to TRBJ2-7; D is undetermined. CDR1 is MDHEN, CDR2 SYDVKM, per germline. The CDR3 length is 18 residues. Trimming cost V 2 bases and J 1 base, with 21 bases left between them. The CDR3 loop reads CASSLAPPALLPSYEQYF. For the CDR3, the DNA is TGTGCCAGCAGTTTAGCCCCCCCCGCACTACTCCCTTCCTACGAGCAGTACTTC. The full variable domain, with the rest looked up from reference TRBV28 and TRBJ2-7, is DVKVTQSSRYLVKRTGEKVFLECVQDMDHENMFWYRQDPGLGLRLIYFSYDVKMKEKGDIPEGYSVSREKKERFSLILESASTNQTSMYLCASSLAPPALLPSYEQYFGPGTRLTVT.

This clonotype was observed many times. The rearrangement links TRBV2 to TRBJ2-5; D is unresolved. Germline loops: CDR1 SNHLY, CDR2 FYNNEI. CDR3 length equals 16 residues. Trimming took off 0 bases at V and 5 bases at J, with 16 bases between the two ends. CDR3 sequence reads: CASSEARWGSRETQYF. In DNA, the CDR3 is TGTGCCAGCAGTGAAGCGCGGTGGGGTTCGAGGGAGACCCAGTACTTC.

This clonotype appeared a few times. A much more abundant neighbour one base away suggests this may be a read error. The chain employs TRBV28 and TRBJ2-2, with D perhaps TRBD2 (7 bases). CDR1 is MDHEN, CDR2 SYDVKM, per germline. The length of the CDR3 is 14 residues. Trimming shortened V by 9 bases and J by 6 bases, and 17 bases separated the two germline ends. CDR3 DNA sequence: TGTGCCAGTGAAAGGGGGGGGGCTTCCGGGGAGCTGTTTTTT. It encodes CASERGGASGELFF.

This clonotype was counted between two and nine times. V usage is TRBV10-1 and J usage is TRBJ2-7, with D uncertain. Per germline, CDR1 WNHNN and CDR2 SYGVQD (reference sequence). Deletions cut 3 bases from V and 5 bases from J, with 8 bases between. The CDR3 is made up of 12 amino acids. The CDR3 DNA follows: TGCGCCAGCAGTGACAGGTTCCACGAGCAGTACTTC. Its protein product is CASSDRFHEQYF.

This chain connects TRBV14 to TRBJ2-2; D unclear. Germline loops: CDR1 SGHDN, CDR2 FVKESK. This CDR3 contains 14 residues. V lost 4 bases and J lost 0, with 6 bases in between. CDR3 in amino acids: CASSLWTNTGELFF. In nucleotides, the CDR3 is TGTGCCAGCAGCCTGTGGACGAACACCGGGGAGCTGTTTTTT.

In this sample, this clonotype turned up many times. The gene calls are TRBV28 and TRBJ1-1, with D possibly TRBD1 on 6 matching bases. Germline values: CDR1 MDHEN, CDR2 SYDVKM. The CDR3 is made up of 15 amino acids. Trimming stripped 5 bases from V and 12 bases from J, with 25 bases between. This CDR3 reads CASSPPQGIKSETFF. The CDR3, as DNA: TGTGCCAGCAGTCCACCGCAGGGGATTAAGAGTGAGACTTTCTTT.

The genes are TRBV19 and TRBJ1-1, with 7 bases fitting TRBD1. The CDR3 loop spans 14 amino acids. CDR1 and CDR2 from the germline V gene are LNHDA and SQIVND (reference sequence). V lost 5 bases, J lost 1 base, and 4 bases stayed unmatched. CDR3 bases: TGTGCCAGTAGTGCGGACAGGTCGAACACTGAAGCTTTCTTT. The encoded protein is CASSADRSNTEAFF.

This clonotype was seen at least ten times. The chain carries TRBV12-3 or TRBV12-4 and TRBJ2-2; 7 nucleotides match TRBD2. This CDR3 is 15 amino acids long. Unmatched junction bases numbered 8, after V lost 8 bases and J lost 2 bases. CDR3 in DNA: TGTGCCAGCCAACGATCGGGACTAAACACCGGGGAGCTGTTTTTT. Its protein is CASQRSGLNTGELFF.

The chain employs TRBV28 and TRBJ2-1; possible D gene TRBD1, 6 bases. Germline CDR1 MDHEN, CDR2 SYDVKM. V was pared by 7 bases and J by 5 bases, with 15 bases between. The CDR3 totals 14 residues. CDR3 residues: CASKNPDRNNEQFF. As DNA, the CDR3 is TGTGCCAGCAAAAACCCGGACAGAAACAATGAGCAGTTCTTC.

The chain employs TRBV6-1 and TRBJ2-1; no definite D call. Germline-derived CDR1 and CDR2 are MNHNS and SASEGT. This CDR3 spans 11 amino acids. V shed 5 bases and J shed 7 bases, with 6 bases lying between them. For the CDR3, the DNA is TGTGCCAGCAGTTTTAGAAATGAGCAGTTCTTC. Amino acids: CASSFRNEQFF.

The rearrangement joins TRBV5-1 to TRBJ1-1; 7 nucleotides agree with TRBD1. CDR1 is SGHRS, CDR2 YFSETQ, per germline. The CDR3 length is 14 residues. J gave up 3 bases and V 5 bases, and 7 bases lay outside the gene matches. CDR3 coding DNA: TGCGCCAGCAGGGCGCAGGGGGAGGACACTGAAGCTTTCTTT. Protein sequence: CASRAQGEDTEAFF.

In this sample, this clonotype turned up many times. The CDR3, as DNA: TGCAGTGCTACGCGGGGGACCAACACAGATACGCAGTATTTT. Protein: CSATRGTNTDTQYF. V gene TRBV20-1 combines with J gene TRBJ2-3; TRBD2 aligns across 7 bases. This CDR3 spans 14 amino acids. Trimming took 4 bases from V and 2 from J; bases not matched to a gene: 6. CDR1 DFQATT and CDR2 SNEGSKA come from the germline V gene (reference sequence).

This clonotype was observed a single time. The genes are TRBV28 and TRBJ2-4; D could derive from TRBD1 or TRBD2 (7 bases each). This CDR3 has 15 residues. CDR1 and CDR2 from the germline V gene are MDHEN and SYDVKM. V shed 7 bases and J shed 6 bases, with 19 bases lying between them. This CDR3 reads CASTLLQGGGNIQYF. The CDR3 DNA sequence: TGTGCCAGCACTCTCCTTCAGGGGGGGGGAAACATTCAGTACTTC.

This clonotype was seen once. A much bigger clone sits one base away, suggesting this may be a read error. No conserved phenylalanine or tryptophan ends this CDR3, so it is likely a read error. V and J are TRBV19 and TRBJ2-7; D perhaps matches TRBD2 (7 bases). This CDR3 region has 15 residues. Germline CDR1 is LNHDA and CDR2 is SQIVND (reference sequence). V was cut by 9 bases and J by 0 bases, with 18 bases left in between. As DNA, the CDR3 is TGTGCCAGAACAATGGGGGGGCGCCGCTCCTACGAGCAGTACCTC. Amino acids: CARTMGGRRSYEQYL.

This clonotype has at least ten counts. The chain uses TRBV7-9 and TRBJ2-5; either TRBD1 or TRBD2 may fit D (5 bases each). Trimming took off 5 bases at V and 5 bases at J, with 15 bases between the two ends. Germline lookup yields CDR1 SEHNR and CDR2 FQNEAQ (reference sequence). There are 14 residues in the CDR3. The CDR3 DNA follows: TGTGCCAGCAGCCCTAGCCGGACATGGGAGACCCAGTACTTC. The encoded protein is CASSPSRTWETQYF.

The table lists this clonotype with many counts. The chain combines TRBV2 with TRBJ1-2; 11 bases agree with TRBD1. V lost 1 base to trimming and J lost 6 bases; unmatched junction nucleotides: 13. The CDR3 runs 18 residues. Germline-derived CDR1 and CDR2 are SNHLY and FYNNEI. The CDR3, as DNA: TGTGCCAGCAGTGAAGATCCCTCGGGACAGGGGGGTTTCGATGGCTACACCTTC. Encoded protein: CASSEDPSGQGGFDGYTF.

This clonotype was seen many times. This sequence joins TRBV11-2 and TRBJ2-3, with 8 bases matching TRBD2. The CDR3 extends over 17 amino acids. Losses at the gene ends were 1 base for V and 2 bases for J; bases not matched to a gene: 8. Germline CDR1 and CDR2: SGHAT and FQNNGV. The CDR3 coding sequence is TGTGCCAGCAGCTTAGGCCCCGGGACTAGTCTCACAGATACGCAGTATTTT. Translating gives CASSLGPGTSLTDTQYF.

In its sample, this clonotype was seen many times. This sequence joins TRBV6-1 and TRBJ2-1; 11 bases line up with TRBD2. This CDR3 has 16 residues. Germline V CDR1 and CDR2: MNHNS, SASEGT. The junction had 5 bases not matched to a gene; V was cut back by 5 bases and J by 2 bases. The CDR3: CASSYLAGGTYNEQFF. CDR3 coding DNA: TGTGCCAGCAGTTACCTAGCGGGGGGTACCTACAATGAGCAGTTCTTC.

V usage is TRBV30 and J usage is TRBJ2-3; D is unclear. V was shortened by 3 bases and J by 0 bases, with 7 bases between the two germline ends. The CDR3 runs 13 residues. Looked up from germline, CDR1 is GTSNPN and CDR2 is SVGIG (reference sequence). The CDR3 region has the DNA TGTGCCTGGAGGGCAGCCAGCACAGATACGCAGTATTTT. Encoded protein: CAWRAASTDTQYF.